This T cell receptor beta chain emerged from a study of blood T cell repertoires in COVID-19. Germline lookup yields CDR1 MNHEY and CDR2 SMNVEV (reference sequence). Trimming removed 8 bases from V and 6 bases from J, with 11 bases in between. CDR3 length: 11 residues. The assay was immunoSEQ multiplex PCR, and TCRdb's table has in-frame clones only and misses some. The table has a few hundred thousand clones, roughly nine tenths seen once. The rearrangement links TRBV27 to TRBJ2-7, with D uncertain. The sample was peripheral blood. This TCR was recovered from a man aged 55 to 70 with acute or convalescent COVID-19. CDR3 region: CASVRGPEQYF. The DNA for the CDR3 is TGTGCCAGCGTACGTGGGCCCGAGCAGTACTTC.